This note documents a single TCR beta chain sequence. Its antigen has not been determined. The sample holds no much larger clone one base away, and base qualities are not on file. For each sorted CD8+ T cell subset, the entire amount of extracted DNA went into the assay. TCR beta CDR3 sequences were amplified from genomic DNA using the immunoSEQ TCRb Assay kit according to manufacturer instructions. The KAPA Library Quantification Kit for Illumina platforms was used to quantify pooled libraries by qPCR. Sequencing of the pooled libraries was done on an Illumina NextSeq 500, with clustering at 0.6-1.1 pM. The paper's data handling went like this. TCR data were analyzed with immunoSEQ ANALYZER and the R LymphoSeq package. A rearrangement efficiency score was calculated as productive divided by the sum of productive and non-productive CDR3 sequences. Within each patient, timepoints were compared pairwise for clonality, measured with the Gini coefficient, and for diversity, measured with the Renyi index at alpha=1. Clonal relatedness used an edit distance of 3, and repertoire similarity used the Bhattacharyya coefficient, both computed in LymphoSeq. To classify response, a linear discriminant analysis based on week-3 changes in clonality and diversity was built with the R MASS and caret packages. TCRdb carries this immuneACCESS record with in-frame sequences only. Its versions omit some clonotypes, under half of them owing to an unresolved V gene in the studies checked, with the rest unexplained. That table is the source of V, J and clone size, and D and trimming were worked out from the DNA. This sample holds roughly 1,700 clones; around 92% were observed only once. The ten top clones hold about 0.9% of the sample.

The sample belongs to a study of blood T cell dynamics during melanoma immunotherapy (dated by TCRdb to the early 2020s). At the level of the whole study: All patients had metastatic melanoma and were given first-line pembrolizumab or nivolumab plus ipilimumab as standard of care in the United Kingdom. The training cohort was made up of consecutive patients, while a further independent group of patients from the same centre was pooled to form an external validation set. To identify early correlates of response, the study profiled peripheral T cell receptor repertoires in patients with metastatic melanoma before and after one cycle of checkpoint inhibitor therapy.

Summary of the overall study and its limitations: The relatively small sample size was acknowledged as a potential limitation on generalization of the results. Whether the T cell clones behind the repertoire changes were melanoma-specific or instead reflected general immune activation was something the study could not determine. Of the sorted CD8+ subsets, TIE cells had both the greatest clonality and the greatest similarity to cfDNA CDR3 sequences, which suggests active turnover converging on dominant clones.

Sample time point, as interpreted from the label and publication: week 3, after first cycle of checkpoint inhibitor. Blood samples were collected before treatment (T0) and at week 3 (W3), after the first cycle of checkpoint blockade. Except for two patients with rapid clinical progression, response was assessed 12 weeks after the first infusion by RECIST 1.1; disease control meant complete response, partial response or stable disease. Patients were not eligible if they had prior systemic cancer treatment, concomitant immunosuppressant therapy or synchronous other active malignancies. Sorted CD8+ memory and naive T cell subsets were sequenced at T0 and W3 from six patients, of whom three were progressing and three had disease control. Lymphoprep and SepMate tubes were used to isolate PBMC from blood, and red cell lysis was then performed. QIAamp DNA Blood Mini kits were used to extract DNA from both PBMC and sorted T cell subsets. CD8+ T cell subsets were sorted live on a FACSAria III cytometer and then frozen prior to DNA extraction. Fresh PBMC intended for flow cytometry were kept at 4 degrees C in PBS containing about 2% fetal bovine serum and were analyzed within 25 hours.

CDR3 length: 15 amino acids, cysteine to phenylalanine. Only the CDR3 DNA is retained, 45 bases long and in frame from the first base. The input for sequencing was effector memory CD8+ T cells from blood, taken from a patient treated with checkpoint blockade. Recombination joined TRBV21-1 with TRBJ2-7; the D call of TRBD2 is as the table states it, not checked on the DNA. TRBV21-1 is a known pseudogene. The TCR sequence derives from a human donor with melanoma. The CDR3 has the sequence CASSKGRDVTYEQYF. The nucleotide sequence reads as follows: TGTGCCAGCAGCAAAGGGAGGGACGTCACCTACGAGCAGTACTTC.